A selection of T cell receptor beta chains follows, all from one sample in a study of blood T cell repertoires in COVID-19. Clones were sequenced by immunoSEQ multiplex PCR, and TCRdb holds only the in-frame ones, with some missing. The repertoire holds 150,000 to 190,000 clones, 76% seen once, with approximately 3.7% in the top ten. Sequencing input: peripheral blood. Receptor source: a woman older than 75 with acute or convalescent COVID-19. The CDR3 runs from the conserved cysteine through the conserved F or W. Each record gives: J gene, V gene, CDR3 protein.

j_gene: TRBJ1-4; v_gene: TRBV5-1; CDR3aa: CASSLTPGRANEKLFF
j_gene: TRBJ1-5; v_gene: TRBV7-6; CDR3aa: CAVADSNQPQHF
j_gene: TRBJ2-1; v_gene: TRBV5-1; CDR3aa: CASSLGGTQFF
j_gene: TRBJ2-6; v_gene: TRBV7-8; CDR3aa: CASDRAGANVLTF
j_gene: TRBJ2-1; v_gene: TRBV7-9; CDR3aa: CASSEKGHTEDEQFF
j_gene: TRBJ2-5; v_gene: TRBV3-1/TRBV3-2; CDR3aa: CASSRDFQETQYF
j_gene: TRBJ2-1; v_gene: TRBV11-2; CDR3aa: CASSNLGLAVGDEQFF
j_gene: TRBJ2-1; v_gene: TRBV30; CDR3aa: CAWGRPGTYYNEQFF
j_gene: TRBJ1-2; v_gene: TRBV12-5; CDR3aa: CASGNWDRGNYGYTF
j_gene: TRBJ2-5; v_gene: TRBV29-1; CDR3aa: CSVAQGTGQETQYF
j_gene: TRBJ1-2; v_gene: TRBV18; CDR3aa: CASSPPSGDNYGYTF
j_gene: TRBJ2-2; v_gene: TRBV3-1/TRBV3-2; CDR3aa: CASSQLGTGELFF
j_gene: TRBJ1-4; v_gene: TRBV19; CDR3aa: CASSMGTLDNEKLFF
j_gene: TRBJ1-1; v_gene: TRBV20-1; CDR3aa: CSASKFGGGSEAFF
j_gene: TRBJ1-4; v_gene: TRBV7-9; CDR3aa: CASSFGTATNEKLFF
j_gene: TRBJ2-1; v_gene: TRBV24-1; CDR3aa: CATSDWEEQFF
j_gene: TRBJ1-1; v_gene: TRBV25-1; CDR3aa: CASSEQTGSEAFF
j_gene: TRBJ2-4; v_gene: TRBV6-5; CDR3aa: CASSYSTGEGKNIQYF
j_gene: TRBJ2-1; v_gene: TRBV20-1; CDR3aa: CSASPTSGSGDEQFF
j_gene: TRBJ1-1; v_gene: TRBV5-1; CDR3aa: CASSLAGNTEAFF
j_gene: TRBJ2-3; v_gene: TRBV4-3; CDR3aa: CASSQVTSGVTDTQYF
j_gene: TRBJ1-2; v_gene: TRBV19; CDR3aa: CASSADRDYGYTF
j_gene: TRBJ1-2; v_gene: TRBV6-2/TRBV6-3; CDR3aa: CASSFSGRRSGGYTF
j_gene: TRBJ1-6; v_gene: TRBV27; CDR3aa: CASSFRGSPLHF
j_gene: TRBJ2-2; v_gene: TRBV9; CDR3aa: CASSVGTGSGGRTGELFF
j_gene: TRBJ1-5; v_gene: TRBV6-2/TRBV6-3; CDR3aa: CASSYSTFNQPQHF
j_gene: TRBJ1-3; v_gene: TRBV7-2; CDR3aa: CASSLQARGSGNTIYF
j_gene: TRBJ1-2; v_gene: TRBV19; CDR3aa: CASSSPRTGEDYGYTF
j_gene: TRBJ1-2; v_gene: TRBV6-4; CDR3aa: CASSRTGQGSGHGYTF